A single sample gave rise to the 26 T cell receptor beta chains below, sequenced in a study of naive and memory T cell subsets. Overall study results and limits: Naive repertoires, especially CD8, held a few larger clonotypes, possibly memory cells re-expressing CD45RA.

What these receptors recognize is not known. The beta constant-region primer was an equimolar mix of two oligonucleotides covering TRBC1 and TRBC2. The ligated cDNA underwent four PCR rounds using SP2 and nested alpha and beta constant-region primers. One entry per CDR3 protein, called by TCRdb with MiXCR from the UMI-ligation and nested PCR reads. The sample holds about 150,000 distinct CDR3 sequences, about 20% seen once. Sequences were obtained from naive CD4+ T cells from blood. Receptor source: a human donor in good health.

This chain connects TRBV28 to TRBJ1-1; D is perhaps TRBD1 (6 bases). Trimming took off 8 bases at V and 4 bases at J, with 14 bases between the two ends. CDR1 and CDR2 (germline): MDHEN, SYDVKM. The CDR3 loop spans 13 amino acids. CDR3 protein: CASLRGGGTEAFF. CDR3 coding DNA: TGTGCCAGCCTTCGAGGGGGGGGCACTGAAGCTTTCTTT.

This rearrangement joins TRBV28 to TRBJ2-3, with 8 bases fitting TRBD2. Losses at the gene ends were 5 bases for V and 4 bases for J; bases not matched to a gene: 8. In germline, CDR1 is MDHEN, CDR2 SYDVKM. CDR3 size: 15 residues. CDR3 in amino acids: CASSRPGLESDTQYF. The CDR3 DNA reads as TGTGCCAGCAGTCGGCCGGGACTAGAATCAGATACGCAGTATTTT.

This clonotype was detected ten times or more. The rearrangement links TRBV20-1 to TRBJ1-1; tentative D call: TRBD1 (6 bases). Germline lookup yields CDR1 DFQATT and CDR2 SNEGSKA (reference sequence). Trimming stripped 6 bases from V and 2 bases from J, with 22 bases between. The CDR3 extends over 16 amino acids. CDR3 protein: CSAPSQPGVPNTEAFF. The CDR3 region has the DNA TGCAGTGCCCCTTCGCAGCCAGGGGTGCCAAACACTGAAGCTTTCTTT.

This clonotype has a count of ten or more. The chain links TRBV5-4 to TRBJ2-1; D not resolved. Germline CDR1 reads SGHNT; CDR2 reads YYREEE (reference sequence). V gave up 4 bases and J gave up 7 bases, with 12 bases separating them. The CDR3 consists of 13 residues. Here the CDR3 DNA reads TGTGCCAGCAGCCTTTTAGTAGTGAATGAGCAGTTCTTC. Encoded protein: CASSLLVVNEQFF.

The chain combines TRBV7-8 with TRBJ2-3; 11 bases match TRBD2. The length of the CDR3 is 15 residues. Germline V CDR1 and CDR2: SGHVS, FQNEAQ. With V trimmed by 4 bases and J by 3 bases, 3 bases remained unmatched. The CDR3 loop reads CASSSGTSGTDTQYF. CDR3 in DNA: TGTGCCAGCAGCTCCGGGACTAGCGGTACAGATACGCAGTATTTT.

This clonotype was observed a handful of times. This sequence joins TRBV6-1 and TRBJ2-7; 9 bases align to TRBD1. The CDR3 consists of 14 residues. V dropped 6 bases and J dropped 4; count of bases not matched to a gene: 7. The germline V gene has CDR1 MNHNS and CDR2 SASEGT. The CDR3 loop is CASRRDDRGYEQYF. In nucleotides, the CDR3 is TGTGCCAGCAGACGAGATGACAGGGGGTACGAGCAGTACTTC.

This clonotype has only a few counts. The rearrangement joins TRBV12-3 or TRBV12-4 to TRBJ1-1; D is ambiguous. CDR3 length equals 15 residues. Trimming removed 5 bases from V and 1 base from J, with 14 bases in between. The CDR3, as DNA: TGTGCCAGCAGTCCACGCGGACTTAGGAACACTGAAGCTTTCTTT. This encodes CASSPRGLRNTEAFF.

This rearrangement joins TRBV2 to TRBJ1-5, with D unresolved. Germline loops: CDR1 SNHLY, CDR2 FYNNEI. The CDR3 covers 11 residues. V gave up 6 bases and J gave up 16 bases, with 16 bases separating them. The CDR3 coding sequence is TGTGCCAGCAGGGCCTCGGGTCCCCCCCATTTT. Its protein product is CASRASGPPHF. The full variable domain, with the rest looked up from reference TRBV2 and TRBJ1-5, is EPEVTQTPSHQVTQMGQEVILRCVPISNHLYFYWYRQILGQKVEFLVSFYNNEISEKSEIFDDQFSVERPDGSNFTLKIRSTKLEDSAMYFCASRASGPPHFGDGTRLSIL.

The V gene is TRBV5-1, the J gene TRBJ2-5, with no clear D. The CDR3 is 13 amino acids. The germline V and J ends were trimmed by 4 bases and 2 bases, with 9 bases remaining between them. CDR1 is SGHRS, CDR2 YFSETQ, per germline. In DNA, the CDR3 is TGCGCCAGCAGCCACTTAAATCAAGAGACCCAGTACTTC. This translates into CASSHLNQETQYF.

This sequence joins TRBV14 and TRBJ2-1, with TRBD2 identical over 8 bases. Germline V gene sequence: CDR1 SGHDN, CDR2 FVKESK. The length of the CDR3 is 22 residues. The V segment lost 1 base and the J segment 0 bases; nucleotides outside the gene matches: 20. The CDR3 spells CASSQGLWKAGARIISYNEQFF. The CDR3, as DNA: TGTGCCAGCAGCCAAGGGTTATGGAAAGCGGGAGCCCGGATTATCTCCTACAATGAGCAGTTCTTC.

V is TRBV6-2 or TRBV6-3 and J is TRBJ2-3; TRBD2 matches 9 bases. The CDR3 sequence is 14 residues long. CDR1 and CDR2 (germline): MNHEY, SVGEGT. V lost 5 bases and J lost 9; bases outside the gene matches: 9. The CDR3 here is CASSRAGGPWTQYF. CDR3 in DNA: TGTGCCAGCAGTAGGGCGGGAGGGCCGTGGACGCAGTATTTT.

This clonotype turned up a few times. This chain joins TRBV29-1 and TRBJ2-7; 8 nucleotides line up with TRBD2. CDR3 length: 16 residues. CDR1 and CDR2 (germline): SQVTM, ANQGSEA. Trimming at V came to 6 bases and at J to 2 bases, leaving 15 bases not matched to a gene. The CDR3 protein is CSVGEKRGGSPYEQYF. CDR3 sequence (DNA): TGCAGCGTCGGGGAAAAGCGCGGGGGGTCCCCCTACGAGCAGTACTTC.

This clonotype showed up just a few times. The V and J genes are TRBV5-5 and TRBJ1-5; D is unresolved. The germline V gene encodes CDR1 SGHKS and CDR2 YYEKEE (reference sequence). The CDR3 runs to 13 residues. Trimming took 6 bases from V and 9 from J, leaving 16 bases between them. The CDR3 sequence is CASTPDSQGPQHF. Written as DNA, the CDR3 is TGTGCCAGCACCCCGGACTCACAAGGGCCCCAGCATTTT.

This rearrangement joins TRBV2 to TRBJ2-1, with D perhaps TRBD1 (6 bases). In germline, CDR1 is SNHLY, CDR2 FYNNEI. The CDR3 length is 14 residues. V lost 7 bases, J lost 7 bases, and 17 bases lay in between. DNA of the CDR3: TGTGCCAGCAAGGGAAATGTGGGGGCGAATGAGCAGTTCTTC. Translated: CASKGNVGANEQFF.

This chain connects TRBV28 to TRBJ1-6; perhaps TRBD1 as D (6 bases). Per germline, CDR1 MDHEN and CDR2 SYDVKM. Deletions cut 8 bases from V and 9 bases from J, with 20 bases between. This CDR3 comprises 15 residues. CDR3 loop: CASYSPGTLGSPLHF. The CDR3 DNA sequence: TGTGCCAGCTATTCTCCAGGGACACTAGGTTCACCCCTCCACTTT.

The chain uses TRBV20-1 and TRBJ2-3, with 7 bases aligning to TRBD1. CDR3 length: 14 residues. Per germline, CDR1 DFQATT and CDR2 SNEGSKA (reference sequence). Germline trimming cut 3 bases from V and 1 base from J; bases unmatched to any gene: 4. CDR3 nucleotide sequence: TGCAGTGCTAGTTCAACAGGGGGCACAGATACGCAGTATTTT. This gives the protein CSASSTGGTDTQYF.

The chain links TRBV6-5 to TRBJ1-2, with D perhaps TRBD1 (6 bases). Germline CDR1 MNHEY, CDR2 SVGAGI. Trimming stripped 5 bases from V and 6 bases from J, with 13 bases between. CDR3 length: 13 amino acids. Here the CDR3 reads CASSTLTGNGYTF. The CDR3 DNA reads as TGTGCCAGCAGTACTTTAACAGGGAATGGCTACACCTTC.

This clonotype was picked up a small number of times. V usage is TRBV12-3 or TRBV12-4 and J usage is TRBJ2-1; 9 positions agree with TRBD2. V shed 4 bases, J shed 11 bases, and the junction held 6 bases outside the gene matches. The CDR3 has 13 amino acids. In nucleotides, the CDR3 is TGTGCCAGCAGTTCCAGACTAGCGGACAAGCAGTTCTTC. Residues: CASSSRLADKQFF.

The J gene is TRBJ2-7, the V gene TRBV28, with D unclear. V was shortened by 5 bases and J by 2 bases, with 10 bases between the two germline ends. This CDR3 is 13 amino acids long. Germline values: CDR1 MDHEN, CDR2 SYDVKM. The CDR3 coding sequence is TGTGCCAGCAGTCGTGGACCCACCTACGAGCAGTACTTC. This translates into CASSRGPTYEQYF.

This clonotype has only a few counts. The rearrangement joins TRBV14 to TRBJ1-4; D might be TRBD1 (5 bases). Looked up from germline, CDR1 is SGHDN and CDR2 is FVKESK. Trimming cost V 4 bases and J 0 bases, with 9 bases left between them. The CDR3 loop spans 15 amino acids. Here the CDR3 DNA reads TGTGCCAGCAGCCCCTACAGGACAACTAATGAAAAACTGTTTTTT. This translates into CASSPYRTTNEKLFF.

This clonotype was counted ten times or more. This chain connects TRBV5-1 to TRBJ2-3; D possibly corresponds to TRBD1 (6 bases). Germline CDR1 SGHRS, CDR2 YFSETQ. There are 13 residues in the CDR3. The germline V and J ends were trimmed by 4 bases and 3 bases, with 9 bases remaining between them. The CDR3 sequence: CASSLGTTDTQYF. Here the CDR3 DNA reads TGCGCCAGCAGCCTCGGGACAACAGATACGCAGTATTTT. The whole variable domain, remainder taken from reference TRBV5-1 and TRBJ2-3, is KAGVTQTPRYLIKTRGQQVTLSCSPISGHRSVSWYQQTPGQGLQFLFEYFSETQRNKGNFPGRFSGRQFSNSRSEMNVSTLELGDSALYLCASSLGTTDTQYFGPGTRLTVL.

The CDR3 DNA follows: TGTGCTAGTGGTTTGTCCCGGACTAGCGACGGCACAGATACGCAGTATTTT. The encoded protein is CASGLSRTSDGTDTQYF. The rearrangement links TRBV12-5 to TRBJ2-3; 9 bases match TRBD2. V trimming: 2 bases; J trimming: 1 base; junction bases outside the gene matches: 7. The germline V gene has CDR1 LGHNT and CDR2 FRNRAP. The CDR3 extends over 17 amino acids.

This clonotype was picked up a small number of times. The rearrangement links TRBV29-1 to TRBJ2-5; D not resolved. The CDR3 extends over 10 amino acids. CDR1 and CDR2 from the germline V gene are SQVTM and ANQGSEA. V was trimmed by 0 bases and J by 5 bases, leaving 1 base between them. The CDR3 here is CSVEDETQYF. CDR3 bases: TGCAGCGTTGAAGACGAGACCCAGTACTTC.

This rearrangement joins TRBV5-4 to TRBJ1-6; possible D gene TRBD1, 6 bases. The CDR3 length is 14 residues. V was cut by 4 bases and J by 8 bases, with 13 bases left in between. Germline values: CDR1 SGHNT, CDR2 YYREEE (reference sequence). CDR3 amino acids: CASSAQGIDSPLHF. DNA for the CDR3: TGTGCCAGCAGCGCTCAGGGGATCGATTCACCCCTCCACTTT.

This clonotype was counted only a few times. The chain couples TRBV6-1 to TRBJ2-1, with unresolved D. The CDR3 runs to 15 residues. Trimming removed 4 bases at V and 6 bases at J, with 16 bases between. Germline loops: CDR1 MNHNS, CDR2 SASEGT. CDR3 DNA: TGTGCCAGCAGTGCGCCCCGGTGGCATACCAATGAGCAGTTCTTC. It encodes CASSAPRWHTNEQFF.

The chain carries TRBV5-5 and TRBJ2-3; TRBD2 matches 9 bases. This CDR3 comprises 17 residues. V lost 5 bases, J lost 3 bases, and 13 bases stayed unmatched. Germline CDR1 is SGHKS and CDR2 is YYEKEE (reference sequence). The CDR3 nucleotides are TGTGCCAGCAGTTATATTCGGGCTAGCGGGAAGACAGATACGCAGTATTTT. This gives the protein CASSYIRASGKTDTQYF.